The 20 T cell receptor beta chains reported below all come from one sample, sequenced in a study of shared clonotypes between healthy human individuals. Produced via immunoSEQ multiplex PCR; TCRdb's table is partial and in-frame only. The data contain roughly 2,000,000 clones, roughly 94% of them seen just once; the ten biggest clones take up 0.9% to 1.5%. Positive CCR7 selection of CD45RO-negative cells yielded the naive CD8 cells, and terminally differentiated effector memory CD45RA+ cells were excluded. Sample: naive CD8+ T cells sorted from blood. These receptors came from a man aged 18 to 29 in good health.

CDR3 sequence reads: CASIEQGGLNTEAFF. The CDR3 nucleotides read TGTGCCAGCATCGAGCAGGGGGGACTGAACACTGAAGCTTTCTTT. The chain links TRBV6-1 to TRBJ1-1; TRBD1 aligns across 7 bases. Trimming removed 7 bases from V and 0 bases from J; junction bases left unmatched: 8. The CDR3 runs to 15 residues. Per germline, CDR1 MNHNS and CDR2 SASEGT.

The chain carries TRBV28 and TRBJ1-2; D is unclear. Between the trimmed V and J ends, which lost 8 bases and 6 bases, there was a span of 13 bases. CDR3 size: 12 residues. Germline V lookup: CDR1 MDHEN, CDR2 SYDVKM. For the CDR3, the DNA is TGTGCCAGCTCTTTGCGGGTTCATGGCTACACCTTC. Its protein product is CASSLRVHGYTF.

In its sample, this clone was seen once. The CDR3: CASSQDEYLENTEAFF. CDR3 coding DNA: TGTGCCAGCAGCCAAGACGAATACCTGGAGAACACTGAAGCTTTCTTT. V gene TRBV4-2 combines with J gene TRBJ1-1; no firm D call. This CDR3 has 16 amino acids. V lost 0 bases and J lost 1, with 12 bases in between. Germline CDR1 is LGHNA and CDR2 is YNFKEQ.

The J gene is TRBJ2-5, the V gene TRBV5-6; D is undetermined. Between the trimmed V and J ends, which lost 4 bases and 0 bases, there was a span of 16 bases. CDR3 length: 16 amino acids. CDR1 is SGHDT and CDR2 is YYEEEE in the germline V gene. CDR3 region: CASSQWNGQNQETQYF. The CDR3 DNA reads TGTGCCAGCAGCCAGTGGAACGGGCAGAACCAAGAGACCCAGTACTTC.

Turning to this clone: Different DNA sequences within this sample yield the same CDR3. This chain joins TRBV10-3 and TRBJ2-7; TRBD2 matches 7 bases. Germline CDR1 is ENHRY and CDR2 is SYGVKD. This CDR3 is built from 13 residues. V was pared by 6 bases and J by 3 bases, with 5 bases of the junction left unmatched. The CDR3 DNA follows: TGTGCCATCAGCGCCGGACTAGGCTACGAGCAGTACTTC. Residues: CAISAGLGYEQYF.

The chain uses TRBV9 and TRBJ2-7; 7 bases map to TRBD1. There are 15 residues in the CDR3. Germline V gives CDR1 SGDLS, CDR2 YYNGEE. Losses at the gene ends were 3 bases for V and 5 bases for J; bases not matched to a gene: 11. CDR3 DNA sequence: TGTGCCAGCAGCGGACCGGGACAGAATTCGAACGAGCAGTACTTC. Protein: CASSGPGQNSNEQYF.

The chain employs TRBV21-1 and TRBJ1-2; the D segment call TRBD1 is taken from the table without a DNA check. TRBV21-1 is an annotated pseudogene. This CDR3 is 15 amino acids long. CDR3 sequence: CASSKPPSTGAGYTF. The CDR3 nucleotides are TGTGCCAGCAGCAAACCCCCCTCGACAGGGGCTGGCTACACCTTC.

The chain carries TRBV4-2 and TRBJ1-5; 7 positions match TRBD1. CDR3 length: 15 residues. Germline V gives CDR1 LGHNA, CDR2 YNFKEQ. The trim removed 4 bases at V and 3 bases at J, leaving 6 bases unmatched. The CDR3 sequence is CASSPTGASNQPQHF. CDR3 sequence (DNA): TGTGCCAGCAGCCCTACAGGGGCATCCAATCAGCCCCAGCATTTT.

The CDR3 nucleotides are TGTGCCAGCAGTTCTGGGACTCGGAGAGAGACCCAGTACTTC. This gives the protein CASSSGTRRETQYF. V usage is TRBV27 and J usage is TRBJ2-5; D may be TRBD2 (6 bases). V lost 4 bases, J lost 4 bases, and 13 bases lay in between. From germline, CDR1 is MNHEY and CDR2 SMNVEV (reference sequence). This CDR3 spans 14 amino acids.

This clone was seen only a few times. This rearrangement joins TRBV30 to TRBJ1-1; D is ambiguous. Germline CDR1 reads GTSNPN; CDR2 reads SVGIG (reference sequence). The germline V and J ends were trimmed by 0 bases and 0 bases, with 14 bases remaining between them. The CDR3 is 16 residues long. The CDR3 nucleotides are TGTGCCTGGAGTGTACAGCCTGATTCTATGAACACTGAAGCTTTCTTT. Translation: CAWSVQPDSMNTEAFF.

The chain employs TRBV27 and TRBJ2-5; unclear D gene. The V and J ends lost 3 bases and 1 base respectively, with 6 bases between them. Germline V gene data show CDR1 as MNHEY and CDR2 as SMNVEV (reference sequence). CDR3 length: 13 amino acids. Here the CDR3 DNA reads TGTGCCAGCAGTTTGCGCGGCCAAGAGACCCAGTACTTC. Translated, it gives CASSLRGQETQYF.

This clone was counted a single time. This chain's CDR3 is CASSDGTGNEAFF. Written as DNA, the CDR3 is TGTGCCAGCAGCGACGGGACAGGCAATGAAGCTTTCTTT. V and J are TRBV7-8 and TRBJ1-1; TRBD1 aligns across 8 bases. The CDR3 runs 13 residues. V lost 5 bases, J lost 7 bases, and 6 bases stayed unmatched. CDR1 is SGHVS, CDR2 FQNEAQ, per germline. Full variable domain (rest looked up from reference TRBV7-8 and TRBJ1-1): GAGVSQSPRYKVAKRGQDVALRCDPISGHVSLFWYQQALGQGPEFLTYFQNEAQLDKSGLPSDRFFAERPEGSVSTLKIQRTQQEDSAVYLCASSDGTGNEAFFGQGTRLTVV.

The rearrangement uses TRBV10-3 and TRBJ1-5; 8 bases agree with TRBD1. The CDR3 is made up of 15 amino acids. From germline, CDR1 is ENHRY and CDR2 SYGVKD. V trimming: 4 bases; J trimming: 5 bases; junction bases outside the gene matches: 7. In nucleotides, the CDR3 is TGTGCCATCAGTGGAGCGGCAGGGGGCGATCAGCCCCAGCATTTT. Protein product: CAISGAAGGDQPQHF.

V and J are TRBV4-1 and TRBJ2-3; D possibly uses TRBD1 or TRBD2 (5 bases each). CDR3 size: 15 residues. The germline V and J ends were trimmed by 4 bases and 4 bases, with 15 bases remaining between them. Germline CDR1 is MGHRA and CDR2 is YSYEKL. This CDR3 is CASSPSRGPPDTQYF. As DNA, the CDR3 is TGCGCCAGCAGCCCATCCCGGGGACCCCCAGATACGCAGTATTTT.

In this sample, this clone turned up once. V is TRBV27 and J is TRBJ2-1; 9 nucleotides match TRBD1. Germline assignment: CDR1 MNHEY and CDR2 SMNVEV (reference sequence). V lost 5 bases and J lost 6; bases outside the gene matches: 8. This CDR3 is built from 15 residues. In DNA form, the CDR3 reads TGTGCCAGCAGTCTAGTAGTGACAGGGGGCAATGAGCAGTTCTTC. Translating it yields CASSLVVTGGNEQFF.

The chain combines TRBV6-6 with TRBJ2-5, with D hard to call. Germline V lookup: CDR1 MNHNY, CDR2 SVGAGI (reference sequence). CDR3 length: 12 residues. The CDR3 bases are TGTGCTTCGTCGTGGCCACAAGAGACCCAGTACTTC. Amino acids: CASSWPQETQYF.

The CDR3 sequence: CASSLLLDTRSEKLFF. DNA for the CDR3: TGCGCCAGCAGCCTTTTATTGGACACCCGTAGTGAAAAACTGTTTTTT. The chain recombines TRBV4-3 with TRBJ1-4, with D maybe TRBD1 (5 bases). The CDR3 totals 16 residues. CDR1 LGHNA and CDR2 YSLEER come from the germline V gene. V was shortened by 4 bases and J by 7 bases, with 19 bases between the two germline ends.

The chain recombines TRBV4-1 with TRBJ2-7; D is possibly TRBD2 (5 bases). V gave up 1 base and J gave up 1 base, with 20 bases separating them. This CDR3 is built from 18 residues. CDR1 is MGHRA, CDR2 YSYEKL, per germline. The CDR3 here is CASSQVSVLSGGSYEQYF. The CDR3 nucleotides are TGCGCCAGCAGCCAAGTGAGTGTTCTAAGCGGCGGGTCCTACGAGCAGTACTTC.

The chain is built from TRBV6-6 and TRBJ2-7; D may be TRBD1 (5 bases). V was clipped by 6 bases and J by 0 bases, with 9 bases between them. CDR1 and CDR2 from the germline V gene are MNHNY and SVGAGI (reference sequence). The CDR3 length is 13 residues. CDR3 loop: CASRHRSSYEQYF. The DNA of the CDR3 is TGTGCCAGCAGGCACAGGAGCTCCTACGAGCAGTACTTC.

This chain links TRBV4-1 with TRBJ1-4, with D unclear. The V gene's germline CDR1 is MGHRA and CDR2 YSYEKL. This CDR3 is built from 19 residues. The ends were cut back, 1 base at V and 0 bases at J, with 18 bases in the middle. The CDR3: CASSQVFPSRTTTNEKLFF. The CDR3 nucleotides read TGCGCCAGCAGCCAAGTCTTTCCGTCCAGAACGACAACTAATGAAAAACTGTTTTTT.